Ten or more counts support the clone carrying this T cell receptor (beta chain). As yet, its antigen is unknown. The data originate from a study of T cells in Graves' hyperthyroidism and ophthalmopathy. Regarding the study as a whole: Most thyroid clonotypes expanded above 0.001 were also detected in blood.

Amplified TCR beta CDR3 regions came from RNA transcripts. TCR CDR3 underwent first-round RT-PCR with the HTBI primer set. Each CDR3 protein is one row after TCRdb ran MiXCR on the multiplex PCR reads. This sample has hundreds of thousands of distinct CDR3 sequences; about a sixth occur once, and the top ten carry about 14%. From around 11 ml of fresh peripheral blood, PBMCs were isolated. Sequenced sample: blood. The TCR originated in a woman between 18 and 29 years old with Graves' hyperthyroidism.

CDR3 amino acids: CATSGGGRSYNEQFF. The CDR3 DNA sequence: TGTGCCACCAGTGGCGGCGGGAGAAGCTACAATGAGCAGTTCTTC. The V and J genes are TRBV24-1 and TRBJ2-1, with 7 bases fitting TRBD2. In germline, CDR1 is KGHDR, CDR2 SFDVKD. CDR3 length equals 15 residues. The ends lost 5 bases at V and 3 bases at J; junction bases unmatched: 6.